Presented here are 10 T cell receptor beta chains from one specimen sequenced in a study of blood T cell repertoires in COVID-19. Generated by immunoSEQ multiplex PCR, the TCRdb table keeps only in-frame clones and is missing some. The sample includes around 100,000 clones, around 91% of them seen just once. Source material: peripheral blood. The source is a man aged 18 to 29 with COVID-19, enrolled during active disease.

This clone showed up just once. This chain uses TRBV2 with TRBJ2-2; maybe TRBD2 (6 bases). Germline CDR1 SNHLY, CDR2 FYNNEI. The CDR3 spans 15 residues. The germline V and J ends were trimmed by 6 bases and 6 bases, with 17 bases remaining between them. The CDR3 DNA follows: TGTGCCAGCAGCCCCGTGGGGGGATCGGCCGGGGAGCTGTTTTTT. This sequence encodes CASSPVGGSAGELFF.

The chain couples TRBV19 to TRBJ1-2; TRBD1 aligns across 8 bases. The V gene's germline CDR1 is LNHDA and CDR2 SQIVND (reference sequence). Trimming removed 6 bases from V and 3 bases from J; junction bases left unmatched: 3. The CDR3 has 13 residues. CDR3 sequence (DNA): TGTGCCAGTAGGCCGGACAGGGACTATGGCTACACCTTC. This translates into CASRPDRDYGYTF.

This clone was seen once. The chain uses TRBV5-4 and TRBJ2-1, with D maybe TRBD1 (6 bases). Germline-derived CDR1 and CDR2 are SGHNT and YYREEE (reference sequence). V was cut by 4 bases and J by 0 bases, with 11 bases left in between. The CDR3 contains 15 residues. The CDR3 nucleotides read TGTGCCAGCAGCGTGGGACACCTCTCCTACAATGAGCAGTTCTTC. It yields the protein CASSVGHLSYNEQFF. Based on the CDR3 plus reference TRBV5-4 and TRBJ2-1, the full variable domain is ETGVTQSPTHLIKTRGQQVTLRCSSQSGHNTVSWYQQALGQGPQFIFQYYREEENGRGNFPPRFSGLQFPNYSSELNVNALELDDSALYLCASSVGHLSYNEQFFGPGTRLTVL.

The genes are TRBV14 and TRBJ2-5; 10 bases are a match to TRBD2. CDR1 and CDR2 from the germline V gene are SGHDN and FVKESK. CDR3 length: 16 residues. V dropped 3 bases and J dropped 5; count of bases not matched to a gene: 9. CDR3: CASSQIAGGFPETQYF. Here the CDR3 DNA reads TGTGCCAGCAGCCAGATAGCGGGAGGCTTTCCGGAGACCCAGTACTTC.

V usage is TRBV6-5 and J usage is TRBJ1-5, with no clear D. The V gene's germline CDR1 is MNHEY and CDR2 SVGAGI. This CDR3 spans 13 amino acids. V lost 5 bases, J lost 4 bases, and 9 bases lay in between. The CDR3 DNA is TGTGCCAGCAGTACCGGACTAAATCAGCCCCAGCATTTT. It yields the protein CASSTGLNQPQHF.

This clone was recorded only once. The gene calls are TRBV14 and TRBJ2-3; D remains unclear. Germline CDR1 SGHDN, CDR2 FVKESK. The germline V and J ends were trimmed by 0 bases and 0 bases, with 13 bases remaining between them. This CDR3 has 17 residues. The chain's CDR3 is CASSQDLVGASTDTQYF. The CDR3 DNA is TGTGCCAGCAGCCAAGATCTTGTCGGAGCTAGCACAGATACGCAGTATTTT.

The rearrangement uses TRBV18 and TRBJ2-7, with 7 bases identical to TRBD1. This CDR3 has 14 residues. CDR1 and CDR2 from the germline V gene are KGHSH and LQKENI. V lost 3 bases to trimming and J lost 3 bases; unmatched junction nucleotides: 5. Here the CDR3 reads CASSPGTAIYEQYF. CDR3 nucleotides: TGTGCCAGCTCACCTGGGACAGCCATCTACGAGCAGTACTTC.

The rearrangement joins TRBV4-3 to TRBJ2-2, with 7 bases matching TRBD1. Trimming took 2 bases from V and 3 from J; bases not matched to a gene: 3. The CDR3 extends over 15 amino acids. CDR1 LGHNA and CDR2 YSLEER come from the germline V gene. This CDR3 reads CASSQFTGDTGELFF. The CDR3 DNA reads as TGCGCCAGCAGCCAATTTACAGGGGACACCGGGGAGCTGTTTTTT.

This clone was seen once. The V and J genes are TRBV30 and TRBJ2-7; 10 bases line up with TRBD2. Germline V lookup: CDR1 GTSNPN, CDR2 SVGIG (reference sequence). V lost 1 base, J lost 12 bases, and 6 bases stayed unmatched. CDR3 length: 12 residues. In nucleotides, the CDR3 is TGTGCCTGGAGTGGTAGGACTAGCGGCGTGTACTTC. Its translation: CAWSGRTSGVYF.

This clone was seen once. The chain uses TRBV13 and TRBJ2-7; no reliable D call. CDR1 PRHDT and CDR2 FYEKMQ come from the germline V gene (reference sequence). The CDR3 consists of 12 residues. V was pared by 4 bases and J by 5 bases, with 9 bases between. CDR3 region: CASSSTRDEQYF. DNA for the CDR3: TGTGCCAGCAGCTCCACTCGGGACGAGCAGTACTTC. The whole variable domain, filled in from reference TRBV13 and TRBJ2-7, reads AAGVIQSPRHLIKEKRETATLKCYPIPRHDTVYWYQQGPGQDPQFLISFYEKMQSDKGSIPDRFSAQQFSDYHSELNMSSLELGDSALYFCASSSTRDEQYFGPGTRLTVT.